The 27 T cell receptor beta chains listed next were all sequenced from one sample in a study of cytomegalovirus exposure and HLA in healthy donors. The PCR employed 60 Vbeta primers together with 13 Jbeta primers. Sequencing used immunoSEQ multiplex PCR; TCRdb keeps in-frame clones, though not all of them. Here the sample spans some 150,000 clones, 77% being singletons. Sequenced material: PBMCs. The receptors shown here come from a woman in her forties in good health and CMV-seronegative.

Comments on this clone: This sample also contains other DNA sequences that code for the same CDR3. V and J are TRBV6-5 and TRBJ1-5, with TRBD1 matching 10 bases. This CDR3 is built from 15 residues. The germline V gene encodes CDR1 MNHEY and CDR2 SVGAGI. V trimming: 3 bases; J trimming: 2 bases; junction bases outside the gene matches: 1. As DNA, the CDR3 is TGTGCCAGCAGTTATGGACAGGGGGGCAATCAGCCCCAGCATTTT. The encoded protein is CASSYGQGGNQPQHF.

The genes are TRBV4-1 and TRBJ1-4, with D possibly being TRBD1 (6 bases). Germline assignment: CDR1 MGHRA and CDR2 YSYEKL. V lost 3 bases to trimming and J lost 8 bases, with 22 bases between them. The CDR3 is 17 amino acids. CDR3 nucleotide sequence: TGCGCCAGCAGCCAGGATCCCCTGGGGGCGGCGACCGAAAAACTGTTTTTT. It encodes CASSQDPLGAATEKLFF.

V gene TRBV7-2 combines with J gene TRBJ2-1; 12 bases line up with TRBD1. J gave up 4 bases and V 2 bases, and 9 bases lay outside the gene matches. The V gene's germline CDR1 is SGHTA and CDR2 FQGNSA. The CDR3 is 18 amino acids. CDR3 bases: TGTGCCAGCAGCTTAAGGGGGCGGGGACAGGGGGCTTACAATGAGCAGTTCTTC. Translating it yields CASSLRGRGQGAYNEQFF.

The rearrangement joins TRBV6-5 to TRBJ1-4, with 7 bases lining up with TRBD1. Trimming removed 0 bases from V and 6 bases from J; junction bases left unmatched: 7. The CDR3 covers 16 residues. Germline CDR1 and CDR2: MNHEY and SVGAGI. CDR3 in amino acids: CASSYSPGQSHEKLFF. The CDR3 DNA follows: TGTGCCAGCAGTTACTCGCCGGGACAGAGCCATGAAAAACTGTTTTTT.

The sample holds one count of this clone. The rearrangement links TRBV5-6 to TRBJ2-7; D is ambiguous. This CDR3 has 12 amino acids. Trimming removed 1 base at V and 6 bases at J, with 8 bases between. Germline V gene data show CDR1 as SGHDT and CDR2 as YYEEEE. The DNA of the CDR3 is TGTGCCAGCAGCTTGAGCGCGAGCGAGCAGTACTTC. Its translation is CASSLSASEQYF.

The chain is built from TRBV7-2 and TRBJ2-1; TRBD2 agrees at 9 bases. Per the germline V gene, CDR1 is SGHTA and CDR2 is FQGNSA. This CDR3 is 15 amino acids long. The trim removed 1 base at V and 7 bases at J, leaving 5 bases unmatched. The CDR3 DNA reads TGTGCCAGCAGCTTAGAAGCGGGGGGTGGAAATGAGCAGTTCTTC. This sequence encodes CASSLEAGGGNEQFF.

This chain joins TRBV7-2 and TRBJ1-2, with TRBD1 identical over 9 bases. V lost 1 base, J lost 8 bases, and 2 bases stayed unmatched. Germline CDR1 is SGHTA and CDR2 is FQGNSA. There are 13 residues in the CDR3. CDR3 amino acids: CASSLEGTGGYTF. In DNA form, the CDR3 reads TGTGCCAGCAGCTTAGAGGGGACAGGGGGCTACACCTTC.

This clone was counted once. The V and J genes are TRBV5-1 and TRBJ1-1; D is undetermined. The germline V and J ends were trimmed by 5 bases and 10 bases, with 15 bases remaining between them. Per the germline V gene, CDR1 is SGHRS and CDR2 is YFSETQ. This CDR3 is 12 amino acids long. The chain's CDR3 is CASSDFHRGAFF. The CDR3 DNA sequence: TGCGCCAGCAGTGATTTTCACCGCGGAGCTTTCTTT.

This clone occurred a few times. The chain recombines TRBV7-8 with TRBJ1-2; 8 nucleotides align to TRBD1. Germline loops: CDR1 SGHVS, CDR2 FQNEAQ. V shed 4 bases and J 4 bases; nucleotides not matched to a gene: 20. The CDR3 is 19 residues long. As DNA, the CDR3 is TGTGCCAGCAGCTCCCTTTGGGGACAGGCGGTTCGTGAGGGCTATGGCTACACCTTC. Translation gives CASSSLWGQAVREGYGYTF.

This sequence joins TRBV27 and TRBJ1-2; D not resolved. V was pared by 2 bases and J by 5 bases, with 15 bases between. CDR3 size: 15 residues. The germline CDR1 and CDR2 sequences are MNHEY and SMNVEV (reference sequence). CDR3: CASSLSPGPIYGYTF. In DNA form, the CDR3 reads TGTGCCAGCAGTTTAAGCCCAGGCCCTATTTATGGCTACACCTTC.

This clone was seen once. V is TRBV6-6 and J is TRBJ2-7; 9 bases map to TRBD2. Germline loops: CDR1 MNHNY, CDR2 SVGAGI (reference sequence). V gave up 4 bases and J gave up 6 bases; unmatched junction bases: 13. The CDR3 consists of 16 residues. CDR3 in amino acids: CASSSHKRGVTAEQYF. The CDR3 nucleotides read TGTGCCAGCAGTTCCCATAAGCGGGGGGTTACAGCCGAGCAGTACTTC.

The chain links TRBV18 to TRBJ2-5; TRBD1 matches at 8 bases. J gave up 2 bases and V 3 bases, and 5 bases lay outside the gene matches. Germline CDR1 KGHSH, CDR2 LQKENI. CDR3 size: 15 residues. For the CDR3, the DNA is TGTGCCAGCTCACCCCGGACAGGGCGGCAAGAGACCCAGTACTTC. This codes for CASSPRTGRQETQYF. The full variable domain, its missing parts supplied by reference TRBV18 and TRBJ2-5, is NAGVMQNPRHLVRRRGQEARLRCSPMKGHSHVYWYRQLPEEGLKFMVYLQKENIIDESGMPKERFSAEFPKEGPSILRIQQVVRGDSAAYFCASSPRTGRQETQYFGPGTRLLVL.

This clone was seen once. The rearrangement links TRBV5-1 to TRBJ1-1; the match to TRBD1 covers 8 bases. The CDR3 covers 15 residues. V lost 2 bases, J lost 4 bases, and 7 bases stayed unmatched. CDR1 SGHRS and CDR2 YFSETQ come from the germline V gene. CDR3: CASSLTVTGGTEAFF. The CDR3 nucleotides read TGCGCCAGCAGCTTAACAGTAACAGGGGGCACTGAAGCTTTCTTT. Full variable domain (rest looked up from reference TRBV5-1 and TRBJ1-1): KAGVTQTPRYLIKTRGQQVTLSCSPISGHRSVSWYQQTPGQGLQFLFEYFSETQRNKGNFPGRFSGRQFSNSRSEMNVSTLELGDSALYLCASSLTVTGGTEAFFGQGTRLTVV.

V usage is TRBV11-2 and J usage is TRBJ2-7; 7 bases are shared with TRBD1. V trimming: 5 bases; J trimming: 9 bases; junction bases outside the gene matches: 22. CDR1 and CDR2 from the germline V gene are SGHAT and FQNNGV. This CDR3 spans 17 amino acids. The CDR3: CASSTLAPLFPNRGQYF. CDR3 coding DNA: TGTGCCAGCAGCACGCTCGCCCCGTTATTCCCTAACAGGGGGCAGTACTTC.

This chain uses TRBV6-5 with TRBJ2-7; D gene unclear. Trimming shortened V by 4 bases and J by 6 bases, and 13 bases separated the two germline ends. The CDR3 extends over 13 amino acids. Germline values: CDR1 MNHEY, CDR2 SVGAGI. For the CDR3, the DNA is TGTGCCAGCAGTTCCCAAAGCCCGGGCGAGCAGTACTTC. Its protein is CASSSQSPGEQYF.

The V gene is TRBV6-5, the J gene TRBJ2-7; the D gene is possibly TRBD2 (5 bases). Trimming took 0 bases from V and 3 from J, leaving 12 bases between them. This CDR3 spans 15 amino acids. Germline V gene lookup returns CDR1 MNHEY and CDR2 SVGAGI. The DNA for the CDR3 is TGTGCCAGCAGTTACTCGTTTACTAGTAGCTACGAGCAGTACTTC. Encoded protein: CASSYSFTSSYEQYF.

This chain links TRBV6-1 with TRBJ1-4, with D maybe TRBD1 (5 bases). This CDR3 has 14 amino acids. Trimming stripped 4 bases from V and 4 bases from J, with 10 bases between. Germline V CDR1 and CDR2: MNHNS, SASEGT. This CDR3 is CASSAGHGNEKLFF. The DNA of the CDR3 is TGTGCCAGCAGTGCCGGACACGGTAATGAAAAACTGTTTTTT.

In its sample, this clone was seen once. V usage is TRBV7-9 and J usage is TRBJ1-2; D is ambiguous. This CDR3 spans 13 amino acids. Germline V CDR1 and CDR2: SEHNR, FQNEAQ (reference sequence). V dropped 1 base and J dropped 4 bases, with 7 bases sitting between them. The chain's CDR3 is CASSLGEPYGYTF. Written as DNA, the CDR3 is TGTGCCAGCAGCTTAGGGGAGCCCTATGGCTACACCTTC.

The chain combines TRBV7-2 with TRBJ2-5; weak D call: TRBD1 (5 bases). This CDR3 is built from 13 residues. Trimming pared 7 bases from V and 1 base from J, leaving 10 bases between. The germline V gene encodes CDR1 SGHTA and CDR2 FQGNSA. The CDR3 DNA is TGTGCCAGCACTTGGACATTCCAAGAGACCCAGTACTTC. Translation: CASTWTFQETQYF.

The V and J genes are TRBV6-5 and TRBJ1-1; D gene unclear. The germline gives CDR1 MNHEY, CDR2 SVGAGI. Trimming cost V 2 bases and J 4 bases, with 14 bases left between them. CDR3 length equals 15 residues. The CDR3 spells CASSYAGGSGTEAFF. The CDR3 DNA sequence: TGTGCCAGCAGTTACGCCGGTGGTTCGGGCACTGAAGCTTTCTTT.

V and J are TRBV5-5 and TRBJ1-5, with D possibly being TRBD1 (6 bases). CDR1 is SGHKS, CDR2 YYEKEE, per germline (reference sequence). V lost 1 base to trimming and J lost 6 bases, with 11 bases between them. The CDR3 length is 14 residues. CDR3 region: CASSLNGQTQPQHF. In DNA, the CDR3 is TGTGCCAGCAGCTTGAACGGACAGACTCAGCCCCAGCATTTT.

This clone was recorded a few times. The chain joins TRBV25-1 to TRBJ2-1, with 15 bases identical to TRBD2. Germline CDR1 MGHDK, CDR2 SYGVNS. The length of the CDR3 is 16 residues. V was clipped by 6 bases and J by 7 bases; unmatched bases: 7. Here the CDR3 DNA reads TGTGCCAGCAGGAAACCGGGACTAGCGGGGGGAAATGAGCAGTTCTTC. Translating it yields CASRKPGLAGGNEQFF.

The chain is built from TRBV7-9 and TRBJ1-1; D unresolved. Trimming removed 1 base at V and 3 bases at J, with 9 bases between. The length of the CDR3 is 14 residues. Germline lookup yields CDR1 SEHNR and CDR2 FQNEAQ (reference sequence). As DNA, the CDR3 is TGTGCCAGCAGCTTAGGAGGTCGGGACACTGAAGCTTTCTTT. Protein product: CASSLGGRDTEAFF.

DNA for the CDR3: TGTGCCAGCAGCTTAAGGACTAGCACTTACAATGAGCAGTTCTTC. Translated, it gives CASSLRTSTYNEQFF. This sequence joins TRBV11-3 and TRBJ2-1, with 8 bases lining up with TRBD2. Germline trimming cut 2 bases from V and 4 bases from J; bases unmatched to any gene: 4. CDR1 and CDR2 (germline): SGHNT, YENEEA. The CDR3 has 15 amino acids.

This chain joins TRBV2 and TRBJ1-1, with a weak D call TRBD1 (5 bases). V was pared by 6 bases and J by 4 bases, with 12 bases between. The CDR3 extends over 13 amino acids. Germline V gene lookup returns CDR1 SNHLY and CDR2 FYNNEI. CDR3 sequence reads: CASRVRGGTEAFF. The CDR3 DNA reads TGTGCCAGCAGGGTTCGGGGGGGCACTGAAGCTTTCTTT.

The J gene is TRBJ1-1, the V gene TRBV5-6; unclear D gene. The CDR3 spans 11 residues. Trimming shortened V by 2 bases and J by 4 bases, and 3 bases separated the two germline ends. From germline, CDR1 is SGHDT and CDR2 YYEEEE. In DNA form, the CDR3 reads TGTGCCAGCAGCTTCGGCACTGAAGCTTTCTTT. It is translated as CASSFGTEAFF. Full variable domain (outside the CDR3, taken from reference TRBV5-6 and TRBJ1-1): DAGVTQSPTHLIKTRGQQVTLRCSPKSGHDTVSWYQQALGQGPQFIFQYYEEEERQRGNFPDRFSGHQFPNYSSELNVNALLLGDSALYLCASSFGTEAFFGQGTRLTVV.

This clone was detected a few times. The chain combines TRBV25-1 with TRBJ2-7, with 9 nucleotides matching TRBD1. CDR3 length: 14 amino acids. From germline, CDR1 is MGHDK and CDR2 SYGVNS. After removal of 3 bases from V and 7 bases from J, the junction contained 7 bases not matched to a gene. The CDR3 region has the DNA TGTGCCAGCAGTGATCCCGGACAGGGGAGGGAGCAGTACTTC. As protein: CASSDPGQGREQYF.